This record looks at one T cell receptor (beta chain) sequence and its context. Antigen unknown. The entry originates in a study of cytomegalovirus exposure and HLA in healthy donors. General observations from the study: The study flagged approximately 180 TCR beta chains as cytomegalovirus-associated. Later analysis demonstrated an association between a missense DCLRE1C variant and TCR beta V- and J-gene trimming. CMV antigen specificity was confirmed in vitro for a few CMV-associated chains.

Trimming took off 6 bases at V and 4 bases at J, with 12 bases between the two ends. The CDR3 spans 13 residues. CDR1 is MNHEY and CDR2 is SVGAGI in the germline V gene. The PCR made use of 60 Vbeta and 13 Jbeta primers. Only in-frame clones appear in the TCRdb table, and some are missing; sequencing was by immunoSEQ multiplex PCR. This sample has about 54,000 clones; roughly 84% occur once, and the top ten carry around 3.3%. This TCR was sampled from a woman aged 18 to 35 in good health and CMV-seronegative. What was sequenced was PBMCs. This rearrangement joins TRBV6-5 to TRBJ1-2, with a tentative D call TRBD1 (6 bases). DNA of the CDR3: TGTGCCAGCAGCGCCCAGGGGTTCTATGGCTACACCTTC. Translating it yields CASSAQGFYGYTF.